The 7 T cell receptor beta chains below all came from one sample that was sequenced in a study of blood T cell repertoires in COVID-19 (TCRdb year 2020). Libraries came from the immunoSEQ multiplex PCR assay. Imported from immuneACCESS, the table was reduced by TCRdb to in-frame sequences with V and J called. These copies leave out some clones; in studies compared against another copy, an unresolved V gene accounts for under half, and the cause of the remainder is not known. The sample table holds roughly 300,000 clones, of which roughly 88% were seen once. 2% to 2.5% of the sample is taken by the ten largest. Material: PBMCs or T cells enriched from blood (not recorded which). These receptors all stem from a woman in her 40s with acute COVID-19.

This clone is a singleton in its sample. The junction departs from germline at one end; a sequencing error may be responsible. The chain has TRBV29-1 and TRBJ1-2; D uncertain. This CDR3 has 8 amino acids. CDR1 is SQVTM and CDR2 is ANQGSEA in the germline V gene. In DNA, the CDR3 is TGCAGCGTTGTCAGTGGGCATTTC. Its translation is CSVVSGHF. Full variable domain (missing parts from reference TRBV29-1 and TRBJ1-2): SAVISQKPSRDICQRGTSLTIQCQVDSQVTMMFWYRQQPGQSLTLIATANQGSEATYESGFVIDKFPISRPNLTFSTLTVSNMSPEDSSIYLCSVVSGHFGSGTRLTVV.

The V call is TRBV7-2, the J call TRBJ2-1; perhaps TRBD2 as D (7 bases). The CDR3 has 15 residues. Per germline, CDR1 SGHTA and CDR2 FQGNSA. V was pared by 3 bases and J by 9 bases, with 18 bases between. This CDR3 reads CASSLRGPLPGEQFF. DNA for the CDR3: TGTGCCAGCAGCTTGCGGGGGCCCTTACCTGGTGAGCAGTTCTTC. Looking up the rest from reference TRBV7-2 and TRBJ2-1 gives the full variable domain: GAGVSQSPSNKVTEKGKDVELRCDPISGHTALYWYRQSLGQGLEFLIYFQGNSAPDKSGLPSDRFSAERTGGSVSTLTIQRTQQEDSAVYLCASSLRGPLPGEQFFGPGTRLTVL.

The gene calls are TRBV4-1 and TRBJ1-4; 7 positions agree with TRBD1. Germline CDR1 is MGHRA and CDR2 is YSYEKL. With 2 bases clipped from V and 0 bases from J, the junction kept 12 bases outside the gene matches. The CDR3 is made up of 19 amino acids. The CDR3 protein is CASSQPDREVSATNEKLFF. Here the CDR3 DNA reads TGCGCCAGCAGCCAACCCGACAGGGAGGTTTCTGCAACTAATGAAAAACTGTTTTTT.

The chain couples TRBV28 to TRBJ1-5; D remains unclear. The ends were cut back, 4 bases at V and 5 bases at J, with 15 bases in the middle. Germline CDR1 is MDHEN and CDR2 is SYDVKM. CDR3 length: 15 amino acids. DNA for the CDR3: TGTGCCAGCAGTTCCCCGGGGATCGGGGATCAGCCCCAGCATTTT. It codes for CASSSPGIGDQPQHF. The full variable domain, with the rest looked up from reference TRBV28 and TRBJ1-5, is DVKVTQSSRYLVKRTGEKVFLECVQDMDHENMFWYRQDPGLGLRLIYFSYDVKMKEKGDIPEGYSVSREKKERFSLILESASTNQTSMYLCASSSPGIGDQPQHFGDGTRLSIL.

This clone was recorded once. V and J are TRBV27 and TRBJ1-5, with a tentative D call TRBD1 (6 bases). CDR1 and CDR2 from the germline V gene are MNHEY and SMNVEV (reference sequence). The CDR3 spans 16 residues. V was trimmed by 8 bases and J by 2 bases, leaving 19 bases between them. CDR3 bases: TGTGCCAGCTCTGGGGGGGGGCTGGGTGGCAATCAGCCCCAGCATTTT. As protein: CASSGGGLGGNQPQHF.

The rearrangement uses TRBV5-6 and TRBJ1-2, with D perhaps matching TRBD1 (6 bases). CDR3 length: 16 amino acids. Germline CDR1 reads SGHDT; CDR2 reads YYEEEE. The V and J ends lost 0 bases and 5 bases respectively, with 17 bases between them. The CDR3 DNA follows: TGTGCCAGCAGCTTGGAGGGGGAACAGGTGAGGTATGGCTACACCTTC. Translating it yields CASSLEGEQVRYGYTF.

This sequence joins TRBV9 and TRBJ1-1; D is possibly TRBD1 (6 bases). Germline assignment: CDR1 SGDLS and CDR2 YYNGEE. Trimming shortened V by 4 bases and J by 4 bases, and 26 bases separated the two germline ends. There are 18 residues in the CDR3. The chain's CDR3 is CASSPGGVGGGGTTEAFF. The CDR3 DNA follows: TGTGCCAGCAGCCCCGGCGGGGTTGGAGGGGGAGGGACCACTGAAGCTTTCTTT.